This TCR beta chain is from a study of blood T cell repertoires in COVID-19. Turning to the study itself: Acute and convalescent COVID-19 samples came from the United States, Italy and Spain.

The CDR3 totals 14 residues. The V end was cut by 3 bases, the J end by 4 bases, with 12 bases between. Germline CDR1 and CDR2: SEHNR and FQNEAQ (reference sequence). How the authors handled the data: Amplification from reference gene primers served as the basis for estimated nucleated cell counts. Assay used: immunoSEQ multiplex PCR; TCRdb lists only in-frame clones, some missing. Clone size and V and J calls were adopted from that table, with D and trimming inferred from the DNA. The sample holds approximately 390,000 clones, around 87% seen once. Sequencing used peripheral blood. The chain uses TRBV7-9 and TRBJ1-1; D remains unclear. This TCR derives from a man between 18 and 29 years old with active or convalescent COVID-19. The DNA of the CDR3 is TGTGCCAGCAGCTTGACCCATTCAGGCACTGAAGCTTTCTTT. This gives the protein CASSLTHSGTEAFF.